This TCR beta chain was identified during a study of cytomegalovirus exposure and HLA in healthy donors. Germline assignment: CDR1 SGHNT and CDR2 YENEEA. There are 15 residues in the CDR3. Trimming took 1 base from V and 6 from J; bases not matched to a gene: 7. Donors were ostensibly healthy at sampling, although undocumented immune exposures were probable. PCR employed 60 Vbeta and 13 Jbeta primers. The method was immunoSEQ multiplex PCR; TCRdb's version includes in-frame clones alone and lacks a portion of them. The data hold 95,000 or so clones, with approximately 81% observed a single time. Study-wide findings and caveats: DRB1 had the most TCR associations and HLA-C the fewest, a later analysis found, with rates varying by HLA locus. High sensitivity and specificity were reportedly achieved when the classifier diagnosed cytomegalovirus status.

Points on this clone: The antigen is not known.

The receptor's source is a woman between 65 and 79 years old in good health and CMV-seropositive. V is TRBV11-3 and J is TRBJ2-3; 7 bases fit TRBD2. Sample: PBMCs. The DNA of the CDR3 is TGTGCCAGCAGCTTAGGGGGCGGGAGCCGGGATACGCAGTATTTT. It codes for CASSLGGGSRDTQYF.